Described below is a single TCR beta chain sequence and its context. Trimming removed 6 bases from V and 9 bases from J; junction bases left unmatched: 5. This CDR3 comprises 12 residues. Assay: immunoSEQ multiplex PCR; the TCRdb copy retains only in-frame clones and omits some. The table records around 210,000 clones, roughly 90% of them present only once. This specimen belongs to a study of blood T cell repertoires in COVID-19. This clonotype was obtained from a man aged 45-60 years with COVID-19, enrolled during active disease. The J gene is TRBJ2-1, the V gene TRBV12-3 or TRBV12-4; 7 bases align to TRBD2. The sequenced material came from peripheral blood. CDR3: CASRPSSGEQFF. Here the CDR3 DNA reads TGTGCCAGCAGACCCTCTAGCGGTGAGCAGTTCTTC.